This is a list of T cell receptor beta chains from one sample in a study of identifying expanded T cells in peripheral blood. The table came from immunoSEQ multiplex PCR; TCRdb's copy has only in-frame clones and leaves some out. The sample carries nearly 60,000 clones, about 92% recorded once. The specimen sequenced was blood. Source of these receptors: a person between 18 and 70 years old in good health. Both conserved end residues are part of each CDR3. D genes are given only for firm matches. Clone size is not always given. Where it is, it says once, few, many or a class for expanded clones.

v_gene,j_gene,abundance,d_gene,CDR3aa,CDR3nt
TRBV5-4,TRBJ1-2,NA,TRBD1,CASSLQGSDGYTF,TGTGCCAGCAGCTTACAGGGGTCGGATGGCTACACCTTC
TRBV27,TRBJ1-5,NA,TRBD1,CASSFSGTGFLHF,TGTGCCAGCAGTTTCTCCGGGACAGGGTTTCTACATTTT
TRBV10-2,TRBJ1-2,NA,TRBD1,CASSGTGGLRGYTF,TGCGCCAGCAGTGGTACAGGGGGCTTAAGAGGCTACACCTTC
TRBV13,TRBJ2-3,NA,NA,CASSYRGLYTDTQYF,TGTGCCAGCAGCTACCGGGGACTTTACACAGATACGCAGTATTTT
TRBV25-1,TRBJ2-5,NA,NA,CASSELGAETQYF,TGTGCCAGCAGTGAACTGGGGGCGGAGACCCAGTACTTC
TRBV11-2,TRBJ1-2,NA,NA,CASSRSSAMGGYTF,TGTGCCAGCAGCCGCAGTTCCGCTATGGGAGGCTACACCTTC
TRBV9,TRBJ1-2,once,TRBD1,CASSASSTGTGGFGYTF,TGTGCCAGCAGCGCTAGTTCGACTGGGACAGGGGGGTTTGGCTACACCTTC
TRBV6-6,TRBJ2-7,NA,NA,CASSYGGVPYEQYF,TGTGCCAGCAGTTACGGCGGGGTTCCCTACGAGCAGTACTTC
TRBV7-2,TRBJ2-2,once,NA,CASSSRAGSGTGELFF,TGTGCCAGCAGCTCCCGCGCAGGGTCGGGCACCGGGGAGCTGTTTTTT
TRBV7-9,TRBJ1-2,NA,TRBD1,CASSGTERNYGYTF,TGTGCCAGCAGCGGGACAGAACGTAACTATGGCTACACCTTC
TRBV5-1,TRBJ2-1,NA,NA,CASSLQASSSYNEQFF,TGCGCCAGCAGCTTGCAGGCGTCTAGCTCCTACAATGAGCAGTTCTTC
TRBV19,TRBJ1-5,NA,NA,CASIARSNQPQHF,TGTGCCAGTATTGCCAGGAGCAATCAGCCCCAGCATTTT
TRBV5-8,TRBJ2-5,NA,NA,CASNSRAGGLVAQYF,TGTGCCAGCAACTCGAGGGCAGGGGGGCTGGTGGCCCAGTACTTC
TRBV21-1,TRBJ2-7,once,NA,CASSKRGAHAEHEQYF,TGTGCCAGCAGCAAGAGAGGGGCGCACGCGGAGCACGAGCAGTACTTC
TRBV11-3,TRBJ2-2,NA,NA,CASSPGAANTGELFF,TGTGCCAGCAGCCCAGGGGCCGCGAACACCGGGGAGCTGTTTTTT
TRBV6-5,TRBJ1-3,NA,NA,CASSEGGFGNTIYF,TGTGCCAGCTCAGAGGGGGGTTTTGGAAACACCATATATTTT
TRBV7-2,TRBJ2-3,NA,TRBD2,CASSLVGGGAVDTQYF,TGTGCCAGCAGCTTAGTCGGCGGGGGGGCTGTAGATACGCAGTATTTT
TRBV28,TRBJ1-1,once,TRBD1,CASRPTGGITEAFF,TGTGCCAGCAGGCCGACAGGGGGGATCACTGAAGCTTTCTTT
TRBV28,TRBJ2-7,NA,NA,CASSLSREQYF,TGTGCCAGCAGTTTAAGTAGGGAGCAGTACTTC
TRBV7-9,TRBJ2-6,NA,NA,CASSPRGDRFSGANVLTF,TGTGCCAGCAGCCCCCGGGGGGACAGATTCTCTGGGGCCAACGTCCTGACTTTC
TRBV29-1,TRBJ2-2,NA,NA,CSVMTENTGELFF,TGCAGCGTTATGACGGAGAACACCGGGGAGCTGTTTTTT
TRBV5-1,TRBJ2-3,once,NA,CASSLERPTDTQYF,TGCGCCAGCAGTTTAGAGCGGCCCACAGATACGCAGTATTTT
TRBV27,TRBJ1-1,few,NA,CASSLSLNTEAFF,TGTGCCAGCAGTTTATCGCTGAACACTGAAGCTTTCTTT
TRBV19,TRBJ2-2,NA,NA,CASSPSAITGELFF,TGTGCCAGTAGCCCGAGTGCCATCACCGGGGAGCTGTTTTTT
TRBV7-2,TRBJ2-7,NA,NA,CASSLRPAYEQYF,TGTGCCAGCAGCTTACGACCGGCCTACGAGCAGTACTTC